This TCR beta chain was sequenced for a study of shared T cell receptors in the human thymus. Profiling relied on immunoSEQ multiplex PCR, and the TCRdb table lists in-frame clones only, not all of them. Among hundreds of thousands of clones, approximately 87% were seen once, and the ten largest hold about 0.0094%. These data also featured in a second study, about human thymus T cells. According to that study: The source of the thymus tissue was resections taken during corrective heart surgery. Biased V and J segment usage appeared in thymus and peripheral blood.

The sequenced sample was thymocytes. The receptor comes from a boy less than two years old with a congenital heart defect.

CDR3 residues: CASSLVEAVGNTEAFF. CDR3 in DNA: TGTGCCAGCAGCTTAGTAGAGGCAGTTGGGAACACTGAAGCTTTCTTT. The rearrangement uses TRBV7-6 and TRBJ1-1; D uncertain. Between the trimmed V and J ends, which lost 1 base and 1 base, there was a span of 13 bases. The CDR3 sequence is 16 residues long. The germline CDR1 and CDR2 sequences are SGHVS and FNYEAQ. The whole variable domain, remainder taken from reference TRBV7-6 and TRBJ1-1, is GAGVSQSPRYKVTKRGQDVALRCDPISGHVSLYWYRQALGQGPEFLTYFNYEAQQDKSGLPNDRFSAERPEGSISTLTIQRTEQRDSAMYRCASSLVEAVGNTEAFFGQGTRLTVV.